The 20 T cell receptor beta chains given below trace back to one sample, sequenced in a study of high-grade serous ovarian cancer treatment subgroups. Measured with immunoSEQ multiplex PCR; TCRdb has only the in-frame clones, and not every one. The table shows approximately 40,000 clones, with 79% occurring only once. Tumor samples were taken before definitive surgery or chemotherapy. The sequenced sample was tumor tissue. The receptors shown here come from a human donor with high-grade serous ovarian cancer.

The rearrangement joins TRBV7-9 to TRBJ2-2; 10 nucleotides align to TRBD1. This CDR3 has 19 amino acids. CDR1 is SEHNR and CDR2 is FQNEAQ in the germline V gene (reference sequence). J gave up 6 bases and V 2 bases, and 15 bases lay outside the gene matches. The CDR3 loop is CASSLLGQGRRLSSGELFF. In DNA, the CDR3 is TGTGCCAGCAGCTTATTGGGACAGGGGCGCCGATTGTCGTCCGGGGAGCTGTTTTTT.

The chain joins TRBV10-3 to TRBJ1-2; the D is unclear. V shed 2 bases and J shed 5 bases, with 9 bases lying between them. The CDR3 sequence is 13 residues long. Per germline, CDR1 ENHRY and CDR2 SYGVKD. CDR3 in DNA: TGTGCCATCAGTGAGGGGCAGACTTATGGCTACACCTTC. Its translation is CAISEGQTYGYTF.

The V and J genes are TRBV7-2 and TRBJ2-7, with TRBD1 matching over 10 bases. V trimming: 0 bases; J trimming: 7 bases; junction bases outside the gene matches: 9. The CDR3 loop spans 16 amino acids. The germline CDR1 and CDR2 sequences are SGHTA and FQGNSA. In DNA, the CDR3 is TGTGCCAGCAGCTTAGCCTTCCGGACAGGGGGTGGAGAGCAGTACTTC. Its protein product is CASSLAFRTGGGEQYF.

The V gene is TRBV7-9, the J gene TRBJ1-2; D uncertain. This CDR3 has 15 residues. Germline V lookup: CDR1 SEHNR, CDR2 FQNEAQ (reference sequence). The V end lost 1 base, the J end lost 5 bases, and 14 bases lay between the germline ends. CDR3 DNA sequence: TGTGCCAGCAGCTTAGACTGGGTTGCAAGTTATGGCTACACCTTC. Residues: CASSLDWVASYGYTF.

The J gene is TRBJ1-5, the V gene TRBV7-2, with D unresolved. The V end lost 7 bases, the J end lost 6 bases, and 13 bases lay between the germline ends. CDR1 is SGHTA, CDR2 FQGNSA, per germline. The CDR3 covers 13 residues. CDR3 region: CASNLGWGQPQHF. The CDR3 region has the DNA TGTGCCAGCAATTTAGGATGGGGTCAGCCCCAGCATTTT.

The chain recombines TRBV5-6 with TRBJ2-5; D unresolved. V dropped 2 bases and J dropped 6 bases, with 11 bases sitting between them. The germline V gene encodes CDR1 SGHDT and CDR2 YYEEEE. This CDR3 is built from 13 residues. The DNA of the CDR3 is TGTGCCAGCAGCTTAAAACCCCCCCAGACCCAGTACTTC. Amino acids: CASSLKPPQTQYF. Full variable domain (outside the CDR3, taken from reference TRBV5-6 and TRBJ2-5): DAGVTQSPTHLIKTRGQQVTLRCSPKSGHDTVSWYQQALGQGPQFIFQYYEEEERQRGNFPDRFSGHQFPNYSSELNVNALLLGDSALYLCASSLKPPQTQYFGPGTRLLVL.

This chain uses TRBV5-4 with TRBJ1-2; D unclear. The CDR3 runs to 13 residues. V lost 2 bases, J lost 6 bases, and 11 bases lay in between. Per germline, CDR1 SGHNT and CDR2 YYREEE (reference sequence). The CDR3 loop is CASSFVGIDGYTF. The CDR3 DNA is TGTGCCAGCAGCTTCGTGGGGATAGATGGCTACACCTTC.

This chain links TRBV20-1 with TRBJ2-7; D gene unclear. Germline CDR1 and CDR2: DFQATT and SNEGSKA (reference sequence). This CDR3 is 11 amino acids long. Trimming removed 0 bases from V and 4 bases from J, with 4 bases in between. The CDR3 sequence is CSARDQYEQYF. The CDR3, as DNA: TGCAGTGCTAGAGATCAATACGAGCAGTACTTC.

The chain is built from TRBV5-6 and TRBJ2-7; D is possibly TRBD1 (6 bases). Trimming shortened V by 4 bases and J by 4 bases, and 24 bases separated the two germline ends. Germline assignment: CDR1 SGHDT and CDR2 YYEEEE. There are 17 residues in the CDR3. The CDR3 sequence is CASSKSYRNRVSYEQYF. CDR3 nucleotides: TGTGCCAGCAGCAAGTCTTACCGAAACAGGGTGAGTTACGAGCAGTACTTC.

The chain employs TRBV28 and TRBJ2-7; D remains unclear. CDR3 length equals 13 residues. V was clipped by 4 bases and J by 7 bases, with 14 bases between them. The germline gives CDR1 MDHEN, CDR2 SYDVKM. CDR3 sequence: CASSYPSAIEQYF. CDR3 DNA: TGTGCCAGCAGTTACCCGAGCGCGATAGAGCAGTACTTC.

The chain is built from TRBV10-3 and TRBJ2-1; D uncertain. Trimming took off 3 bases at V and 1 base at J, with 7 bases between the two ends. CDR1 is ENHRY and CDR2 is SYGVKD in the germline V gene. There are 14 residues in the CDR3. The CDR3 nucleotides read TGTGCCATCAGTGACGAACCGTCCTACAATGAGCAGTTCTTC. Residues: CAISDEPSYNEQFF.

The chain joins TRBV6-6 to TRBJ2-4; D could derive from TRBD1 or TRBD2 (5 bases each). Trimming cost V 2 bases and J 8 bases, with 13 bases left between them. CDR3 size: 14 residues. CDR1 and CDR2 (germline): MNHNY, SVGAGI (reference sequence). CDR3 sequence reads: CASSYGDPWDIQYF. CDR3 in DNA: TGTGCCAGCAGTTACGGGGACCCTTGGGACATTCAGTACTTC.

The V gene is TRBV14, the J gene TRBJ2-1; no reliable D call. This CDR3 region has 13 residues. Germline values: CDR1 SGHDN, CDR2 FVKESK. Between the trimmed V and J ends, which lost 1 base and 5 bases, there was a span of 6 bases. CDR3 in amino acids: CASSQGTHNEQFF. DNA for the CDR3: TGTGCCAGCAGCCAAGGCACGCACAATGAGCAGTTCTTC.

This chain links TRBV7-9 with TRBJ1-1, with a tentative D call TRBD1 (5 bases). V shed 3 bases and J shed 7 bases, with 12 bases lying between them. The CDR3 runs 13 residues. Germline V gives CDR1 SEHNR, CDR2 FQNEAQ (reference sequence). The DNA for the CDR3 is TGTGCCAGCAGCTTGGGGTGGCAGGGTGAAGCTTTCTTT. Residues: CASSLGWQGEAFF.

V and J are TRBV4-3 and TRBJ2-7; no clear D gene. CDR3 length: 16 residues. V lost 0 bases and J 3 bases, leaving 15 bases between the germline ends. CDR1 is LGHNA, CDR2 YSLEER, per germline. Written as DNA, the CDR3 is TGCGCCAGCAGCCAAGATCTCCTCGAGATGGGCTACGAGCAGTACTTC. Amino acid sequence: CASSQDLLEMGYEQYF.

J is TRBJ2-7 and V is TRBV28; 8 positions agree with TRBD2. CDR1 is MDHEN and CDR2 is SYDVKM in the germline V gene. The CDR3 totals 14 residues. V shed 6 bases, J shed 0 bases, and the junction held 4 bases outside the gene matches. This CDR3 is CASRVAGSSYEQYF. CDR3 in DNA: TGTGCCAGCAGGGTAGCGGGGAGCTCCTACGAGCAGTACTTC. Filled out from reference TRBV28 and TRBJ2-7, the complete variable domain reads DVKVTQSSRYLVKRTGEKVFLECVQDMDHENMFWYRQDPGLGLRLIYFSYDVKMKEKGDIPEGYSVSREKKERFSLILESASTNQTSMYLCASRVAGSSYEQYFGPGTRLTVT.

The chain's CDR3 is CASSLLAGQETQYF. CDR3 DNA sequence: TGTGCCAGCAGTTTATTAGCAGGGCAAGAGACCCAGTACTTC. The V and J genes are TRBV27 and TRBJ2-5, with D possibly matching TRBD1 (5 bases). CDR3 length equals 14 residues. Trimming stripped 1 base from V and 2 bases from J, with 8 bases between. CDR1 and CDR2 from the germline V gene are MNHEY and SMNVEV (reference sequence).

The chain links TRBV11-3 to TRBJ1-4; D is possibly TRBD1 (5 bases). The CDR3 covers 14 residues. The V gene lost 5 bases and the J gene lost 8 bases, with 15 bases spanning the gap. The V gene's germline CDR1 is SGHNT and CDR2 YENEEA. The CDR3 loop reads CASSRVRGTEKLFF. CDR3 sequence (DNA): TGTGCCAGCAGCCGCGTGCGGGGGACGGAAAAACTGTTTTTT.

The chain combines TRBV4-1 with TRBJ1-2; 7 nucleotides agree with TRBD1. V trimming: 1 base; J trimming: 8 bases; junction bases outside the gene matches: 4. CDR3 length: 13 amino acids. Germline CDR1 is MGHRA and CDR2 is YSYEKL. CDR3 DNA sequence: TGCGCCAGCAGCCAAGGACAGGGTAGAGGCTACACCTTC. This translates into CASSQGQGRGYTF.

In its sample, this clone ranks as medium-sized (0.01 to 0.1%). The CDR3 spells CASSPEDRDNEQFF. The CDR3 coding sequence is TGTGCCAGCTCACCAGAAGACCGGGACAATGAGCAGTTCTTC. The chain is built from TRBV18 and TRBJ2-1; D not certain. Germline V gene data show CDR1 as KGHSH and CDR2 as LQKENI. V was shortened by 2 bases and J by 5 bases, with 10 bases between the two germline ends. The CDR3 totals 14 residues.